A single sample is the source of the 5 T cell receptor beta chains below, sequenced in a study of cytomegalovirus exposure and HLA in healthy donors. The PCR was carried out with 60 Vbeta primers and 13 Jbeta primers. Profiling relied on immunoSEQ multiplex PCR, and the TCRdb table lists in-frame clones only, not all of them. The sample yields about 120,000 clones, more than 75% seen once. Sequencing was performed on PBMCs. These receptors were collected from a woman aged 40 to 50 in good health and CMV-seropositive.

The sample holds a few counts of this clone. The CDR3 bases are TGCGCCAGCAGCTTTCAGGCTAGCGGGGCTACAGATACGCAGTATTTT. Amino acids: CASSFQASGATDTQYF. The rearrangement uses TRBV5-1 and TRBJ2-3; TRBD2 agrees at 9 bases. CDR3 length equals 16 residues. Germline assignment: CDR1 SGHRS and CDR2 YFSETQ. Trimming took 2 bases from V and 3 from J; bases not matched to a gene: 7. Filled out from reference TRBV5-1 and TRBJ2-3, the complete variable domain reads KAGVTQTPRYLIKTRGQQVTLSCSPISGHRSVSWYQQTPGQGLQFLFEYFSETQRNKGNFPGRFSGRQFSNSRSEMNVSTLELGDSALYLCASSFQASGATDTQYFGPGTRLTVL.

The chain uses TRBV7-8 and TRBJ2-5; 14 bases agree with TRBD2. Germline V gene sequence: CDR1 SGHVS, CDR2 FQNEAQ. CDR3 length equals 17 residues. V shed 1 base, J shed 6 bases, and the junction held 7 bases outside the gene matches. The DNA for the CDR3 is TGTGCCAGCAGCTTAGGGACTAGCGGGGGGCCTATCCAGACCCAGTACTTC. This encodes CASSLGTSGGPIQTQYF.

This clone was seen only a few times. This sequence joins TRBV27 and TRBJ1-4; D unclear. V lost 5 bases, J lost 8 bases, and 15 bases lay in between. Germline CDR1 MNHEY, CDR2 SMNVEV (reference sequence). This CDR3 contains 14 residues. The CDR3 nucleotides read TGTGCCAGCAGTCCGTCCCCCCGGTCCGAAAAACTGTTTTTT. Protein product: CASSPSPRSEKLFF.

The chain has TRBV6-1 and TRBJ2-5; 13 nucleotides agree with TRBD2. The CDR3 covers 16 residues. Germline V gives CDR1 MNHNS, CDR2 SASEGT. Trimming removed 4 bases from V and 2 bases from J; junction bases left unmatched: 4. The CDR3 nucleotides read TGTGCCAGCAGTGGGACTAGCGGGGGATCTCAAGAGACCCAGTACTTC. Translated, it gives CASSGTSGGSQETQYF.

This clone showed up just a few times. The V gene is TRBV2, the J gene TRBJ1-5, with a possible D match to TRBD1 (5 bases). Germline CDR1 reads SNHLY; CDR2 reads FYNNEI. The CDR3 is made up of 14 amino acids. Trimming stripped 2 bases from V and 4 bases from J, with 9 bases between. CDR3 residues: CASSEYRQNQPQHF. CDR3 DNA: TGTGCCAGCAGTGAATATAGACAGAATCAGCCCCAGCATTTT.